This T cell receptor (beta chain) was sequenced in a study of shared clonotypes between healthy human individuals. Using immunoSEQ multiplex PCR, the repertoire was profiled, and TCRdb retains in-frame clones only, with some absent. There are some 1.5 million clones in the sample; 96% occur only once, and more than 0.9% lies in the top ten. Germline V gene data show CDR1 as DFQATT and CDR2 as SNEGSKA (reference sequence). This CDR3 has 11 amino acids. The V and J ends lost 2 bases and 7 bases respectively, with 8 bases between them. The receptor was isolated from a man aged 25-45 years in good health. The rearrangement links TRBV20-1 to TRBJ1-2; D perhaps matches TRBD1 (5 bases). Sequences were obtained from naive CD4+ T cells sorted from blood. Subset in this sample: CD45RA+ positively selected. CDR3 protein: CSARIRAGYTF. CDR3 nucleotides: TGCAGTGCTAGAATCAGGGCTGGCTACACCTTC.